The subject of this entry is one TCR beta chain. This sample stems from a study of long-term antiretroviral therapy in people with HIV. Researchers secured at least one pre-ART and at least two post-ART PBMC samples from each donor. The ends were cut back, 4 bases at V and 1 base at J, with 7 bases in the middle. Germline CDR1 is SEHNR and CDR2 is FQNEAQ (reference sequence). The length of the CDR3 is 13 residues. Assay version v3.0 of immunoSEQ was used, and it was run at survey level. Repertoires were generated with immunoSEQ multiplex PCR, while TCRdb's copy carries only in-frame clones and drops some. The sample yields 25,000 to 30,000 clones, around four fifths seen once.

V usage is TRBV7-9 and J usage is TRBJ1-1, with D uncertain. This sequence originates from a man younger than 35 with HIV. The source was unsorted PBMCs, collected 0.8 years before starting antiretroviral therapy. CDR3 in amino acids: CASSSRENTEAFF. Written as DNA, the CDR3 is TGTGCCAGCAGCTCCCGGGAGAACACTGAAGCTTTCTTT.